The present entry profiles one T cell receptor beta chain with its context. What it binds is unknown. Individual cDNA molecules had unique molecular identifiers attached to them by the library. TCRdb reprocessed the RACE reads via MiXCR and lists one record per CDR3 protein. The table shows about 380,000 distinct CDR3 sequences, with 5.1% occurring only once. Trimming removed 4 bases from V and 7 bases from J; junction bases left unmatched: 5. Germline CDR1 reads SGHRS; CDR2 reads YFSETQ. The CDR3 totals 14 residues. Time point of the sample: pre-sensitization, week 0. Regarding treatment: therapeutic diphenylcyclopropenone sensitization with weekly scalp DPC. The data belong to a study of human T cells and chemical hapten exposure. Study overall: In the roughly 24-week study, patients were dosed weekly with diphenylcyclopropenone on the scalp throughout. Per-sample TCR yield variation was attributed mainly to small pooled library volume differences.

Study results and caveats: Controls formed significantly fewer large CDR3 similarity clusters than expanded TCRs did.

Sample: whole blood, taken in connection with sensitization to the hapten diphenylcyclopropenone (DPC). The chain couples TRBV5-1 to TRBJ1-5; 10 bases align to TRBD1. This TCR came from a woman aged 45-65 years with alopecia areata. Some clones in this sample may be carry-over from other donors' samples. The DNA of the CDR3 is TGCGCCAGCAGCCCGGGACAGGGGTGGCAGCCCCAGCATTTT. Translating it yields CASSPGQGWQPQHF.